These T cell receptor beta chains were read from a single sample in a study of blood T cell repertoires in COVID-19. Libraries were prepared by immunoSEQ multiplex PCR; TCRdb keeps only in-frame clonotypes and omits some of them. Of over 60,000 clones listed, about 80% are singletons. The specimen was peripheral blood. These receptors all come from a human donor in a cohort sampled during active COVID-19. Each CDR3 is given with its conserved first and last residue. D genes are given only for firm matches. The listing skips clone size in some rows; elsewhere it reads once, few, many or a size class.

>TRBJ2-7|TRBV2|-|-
TGTGCCAGCACCCGGGAAATCCCCCACTACGAGCAGTACTTC
CASTREIPHYEQYF
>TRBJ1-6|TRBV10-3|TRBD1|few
TGTGCCATCAGTGAGACCGGACAGGGTTCACCCCTCCACTTT
CAISETGQGSPLHF
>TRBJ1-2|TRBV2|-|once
TGTGCCACTTTGACCGAAACAGCCACCTTC
CATLTETATF
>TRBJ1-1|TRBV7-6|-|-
TGTGCCAGCAGCGCCTCCGGGAAGGGGGGGACTGAAGCTTTCTTT
CASSASGKGGTEAFF
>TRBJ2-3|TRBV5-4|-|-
TGTGCCAGCAGCTTCGTCACAGGGCCAGATACGCAGTATTTT
CASSFVTGPDTQYF
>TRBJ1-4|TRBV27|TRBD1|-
TGTGCCAGCAGTCCCTATTCTACAGGGGGCGGTGAAAAACTGTTTTTT
CASSPYSTGGGEKLFF
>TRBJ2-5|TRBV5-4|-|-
TGTGCCTTTGGCGGGGCAGGGACTTCGGAGACCCAGTACTTC
CAFGGAGTSETQYF
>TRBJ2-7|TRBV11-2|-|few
TGTGCCAGCAGCGTCCCCTTTAAAGAGCAGTACTTC
CASSVPFKEQYF
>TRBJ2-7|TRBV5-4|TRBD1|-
TGTGCCAGCAGCTGGGGACAGCGGAGCTCCTACGAGCAGTACTTC
CASSWGQRSSYEQYF
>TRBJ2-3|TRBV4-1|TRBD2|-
TGCGCCAGCAGCCCAAGCGGGGGCGGGGGCCTTGATACGCAGTATTTT
CASSPSGGGGLDTQYF
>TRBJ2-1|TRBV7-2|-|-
TGTGCCAGCAGCTACCGACATGAGAGCAATGAGCAGTTCTTC
CASSYRHESNEQFF
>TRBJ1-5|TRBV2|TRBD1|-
TGTGCCAGCAGCGGACAGGGGATGACTTATAGCAATCAGCCCCAGCATTTT
CASSGQGMTYSNQPQHF
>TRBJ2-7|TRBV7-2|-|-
TGTGCCAGCGCACCGACACAGGGCACGGTCGAGCAGTACTTC
CASAPTQGTVEQYF
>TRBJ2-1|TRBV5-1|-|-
TGCGCCAGCAGCGTCGGTGCCATTCCCGATGAGCAGTTCTTC
CASSVGAIPDEQFF
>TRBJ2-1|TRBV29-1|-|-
TGCAGTATTGCGGGTTCTCCGGGGAATGAGCAGTTCTTC
CSIAGSPGNEQFF
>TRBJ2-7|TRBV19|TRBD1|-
TGTGCCAGTAGTACCCAGACAGGGTCCTACGAGCAGTACTTC
CASSTQTGSYEQYF
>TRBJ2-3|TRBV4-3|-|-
TGCGCCAGCAGCCAAGAACGGTGGGGGCCGGGCACAGATACGCAGTATTTT
CASSQERWGPGTDTQYF
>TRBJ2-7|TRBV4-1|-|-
TGCGCCAGCAGCCAGGCGGGACAGACATCGTACGAGCAGTACTTC
CASSQAGQTSYEQYF
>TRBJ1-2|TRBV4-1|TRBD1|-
TGCGCCAGCAGCCAAGGTTGGGGGACAGGGCTTGGCGGCTACACCTTC
CASSQGWGTGLGGYTF
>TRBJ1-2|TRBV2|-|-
TGTGCCAGCAGTTCAAACGGGTTTGTGGAAAACTATGGCTACACCTTC
CASSSNGFVENYGYTF
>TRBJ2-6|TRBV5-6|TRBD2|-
TGTGCCAGCAGCACGGGGGGTCCTGGGGCCAACGTCCTGACTTTC
CASSTGGPGANVLTF
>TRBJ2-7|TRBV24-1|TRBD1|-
TGTGCCACCAGTGATTTGCATTTACCTGACAGGGTTCTCGGCGAGCAGTACTTC
CATSDLHLPDRVLGEQYF
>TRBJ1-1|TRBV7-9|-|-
TGTGCCAGCAGCTGGGCCCTGGGCACTGAAGCTTTCTTT
CASSWALGTEAFF
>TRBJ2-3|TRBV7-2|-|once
TGTGCCAGCAGCTTCGCAGGGTCCACAGATACGCAGTATTTT
CASSFAGSTDTQYF
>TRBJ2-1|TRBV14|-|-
TGTGCCAGCAGTCAAGGTCCCGAGTACAATGAGCAGTTCTTC
CASSQGPEYNEQFF
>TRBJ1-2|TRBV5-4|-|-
TGTGCCAGCAGCTTGCAGAGGAACTATGGCTACACCTTC
CASSLQRNYGYTF
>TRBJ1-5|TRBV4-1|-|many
TGCGCCAGCAGCCAAGATGGGGGGATCGGCAATCAGCCCCAGCATTTT
CASSQDGGIGNQPQHF
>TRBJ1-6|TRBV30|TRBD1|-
TGTGCCTGGAGTATTTTCGGGACAGGGGGTAGCTCCTATAATTCACCCCTCCACTTT
CAWSIFGTGGSSYNSPLHF
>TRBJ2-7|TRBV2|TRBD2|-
TGTGCCAGCAGTGTAGCGGGGGGTTCCTACGAGCAGTACTTC
CASSVAGGSYEQYF
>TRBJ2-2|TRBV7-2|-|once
TGTGCCAGCAGCTTAAAGACGATGCGGCTAGCCGGGGAGCTGTTTTTT
CASSLKTMRLAGELFF
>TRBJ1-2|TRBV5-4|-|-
TGTGCCAGCAGCTCCGAAGGAGCTACATGGCTGGACTACACCTTC
CASSSEGATWLDYTF
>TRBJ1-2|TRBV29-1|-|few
TGCAGCGTTGAAGATCAGACAGTCTATGGCTACACCTTC
CSVEDQTVYGYTF
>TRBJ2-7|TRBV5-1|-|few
TGCGCCAGCAGCTTGTCACCGACGGAGGCCTACGAGCAGTACTTC
CASSLSPTEAYEQYF
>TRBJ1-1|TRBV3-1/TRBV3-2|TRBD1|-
TGTGCCAGCAGCCAGGACAGGGCCCTGGTGTACACTGAAGCTTTCTTT
CASSQDRALVYTEAFF
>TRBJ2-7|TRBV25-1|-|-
TGTGCCAGCAGTGAAGCGACACGCTCCTACGAGCAGTACTTC
CASSEATRSYEQYF
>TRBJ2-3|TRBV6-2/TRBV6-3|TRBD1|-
TGTGCCGGCAGTTACTACCGGGACAGGGATGAAGATACGCAGTATTTT
CAGSYYRDRDEDTQYF
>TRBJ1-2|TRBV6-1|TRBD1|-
TGTGCCAGCAGTGTCACGGTGGCGGGACAGGGTGTTGATGGCTACACCTTC
CASSVTVAGQGVDGYTF
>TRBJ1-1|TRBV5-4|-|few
TGTGCCAGCAGCCCGCACATCTCGAACACTGAAGCTTTCTTT
CASSPHISNTEAFF
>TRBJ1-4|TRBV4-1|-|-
TGCGCCAGCAGCCAACCCGTGGGGGCGAGGGAAAAACTGTTTTTT
CASSQPVGAREKLFF
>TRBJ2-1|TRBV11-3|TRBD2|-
TGTGCCAGCAGCTCCCGGGGGGATGAGCAGTTCTTC
CASSSRGDEQFF
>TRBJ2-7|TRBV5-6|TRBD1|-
TGTGCCAGCAGAAAATTTCGGGACAGGGCTTACGAGCAGTACTTC
CASRKFRDRAYEQYF
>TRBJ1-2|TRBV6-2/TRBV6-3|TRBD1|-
TGTGCCAGCAGTTCAACGGACAGGGTCGAAGGCTACACCTTC
CASSSTDRVEGYTF
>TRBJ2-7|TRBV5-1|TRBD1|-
TGCGCCAGCAGCCTCTCCCGACAGGGCTACGAGCAGTACTTC
CASSLSRQGYEQYF
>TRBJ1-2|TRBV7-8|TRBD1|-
TGTGCCAGCAGCTCCCCCGGGACAGGGATCTATGGCTACACCTTC
CASSSPGTGIYGYTF
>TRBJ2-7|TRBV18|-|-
TGTGCCAGCTCACCAGTGGAGGGACTCGCCTACGAGCAGTACTTC
CASSPVEGLAYEQYF
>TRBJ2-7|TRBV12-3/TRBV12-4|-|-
TGTGCCAGCAGTTCCGGGGGTCTCGAGCAGTACTTC
CASSSGGLEQYF
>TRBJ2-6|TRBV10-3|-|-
TGTGCCATCGGTGTCAGGTCAGGGGCCAACGTCCTGACTTTC
CAIGVRSGANVLTF
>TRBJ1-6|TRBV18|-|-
TGTGCCAGCTCACCATTGCAGAATACAAATCATAATTCACCCCTCCACTTT
CASSPLQNTNHNSPLHF
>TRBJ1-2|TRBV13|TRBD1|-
TGTGCCAGCAGCCCGCCCGGGACAGGGCTTGGCTACACCTTC
CASSPPGTGLGYTF
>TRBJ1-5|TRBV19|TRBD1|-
TGTGCCAGTAGTTCGGACAGGGTAGGGCTACCCCAGCATTTT
CASSSDRVGLPQHF
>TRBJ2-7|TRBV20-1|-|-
TGCAGTGCTAGTCAAGAGGCCTACGAGCAGTACTTC
CSASQEAYEQYF